The 18 T cell receptor beta chains below come from one sample, sequenced in a study of T cells after posttransplantation cyclophosphamide. Libraries were prepared by immunoSEQ multiplex PCR; TCRdb keeps only in-frame clonotypes and omits some of them. The sample records tens of thousands of clones, around 91% being singletons. Sequencing was carried out using PBMCs. Source of these receptors: a woman in her forties or fifties in good health and a related stem cell transplant donor.

The chain joins TRBV7-9 to TRBJ1-1, with D possibly TRBD1 on 5 matching bases. V shed 1 base and J shed 9 bases, with 9 bases lying between them. Looked up from germline, CDR1 is SEHNR and CDR2 is FQNEAQ (reference sequence). The CDR3 contains 12 residues. This CDR3 is CASSLGGGKAFF. CDR3 bases: TGTGCCAGCAGCTTAGGGGGGGGGAAAGCTTTCTTT.

The chain uses TRBV5-4 and TRBJ2-2; 7 bases fit TRBD2. The germline V gene has CDR1 SGHNT and CDR2 YYREEE (reference sequence). Trimming took 4 bases from V and 5 from J; bases not matched to a gene: 14. The CDR3 covers 17 residues. The CDR3 DNA sequence: TGTGCCAGCAGCGCCATGCGGCGACTAGCCCGTACCGGGGAGCTGTTTTTT. Translated, it gives CASSAMRRLARTGELFF.

This rearrangement joins TRBV5-6 to TRBJ1-5; a weak D match, TRBD1 (5 bases). Trimming stripped 4 bases from V and 3 bases from J, with 14 bases between. Germline lookup yields CDR1 SGHDT and CDR2 YYEEEE. The CDR3 runs 15 residues. Here the CDR3 DNA reads TGTGCCAGCAGCGCCAGACAGACGAACAATCAGCCCCAGCATTTT. Protein sequence: CASSARQTNNQPQHF.

J is TRBJ2-7 and V is TRBV4-1; possible D gene TRBD2, 6 bases. The CDR3 spans 18 residues. Germline V lookup: CDR1 MGHRA, CDR2 YSYEKL. V gave up 0 bases and J gave up 3 bases, with 21 bases separating them. The CDR3: CASSQEVSGGTLSYEQYF. CDR3 in DNA: TGCGCCAGCAGCCAAGAGGTTAGCGGAGGGACCCTAAGCTACGAGCAGTACTTC.

The chain links TRBV5-1 to TRBJ1-4; no firm D call. Germline V gives CDR1 SGHRS, CDR2 YFSETQ. With 0 bases removed from V and 0 bases from J, the gap between germline ends came to 9 bases. This CDR3 is built from 16 residues. The CDR3 region is CASSLADGATNEKLFF. CDR3 sequence (DNA): TGCGCCAGCAGCTTGGCGGACGGGGCAACTAATGAAAAACTGTTTTTT.

This chain joins TRBV4-1 and TRBJ1-1, with TRBD1 identical over 9 bases. This CDR3 has 15 amino acids. CDR1 is MGHRA and CDR2 is YSYEKL in the germline V gene. Trimming cost V 1 base and J 2 bases; bases outside gene matches: 2. CDR3 protein: CASSQVGQGNTEAFF. The CDR3 nucleotides are TGCGCCAGCAGCCAAGTGGGACAGGGAAACACTGAAGCTTTCTTT.

The CDR3 bases are TGTGCCTCCCTCCGGACATCGGGACAGGTCTTTGGAAACACCATATATTTT. The encoded protein is CASLRTSGQVFGNTIYF. This chain links TRBV19 with TRBJ1-3, with 8 nucleotides matching TRBD1. Germline CDR1 reads LNHDA; CDR2 reads SQIVND (reference sequence). CDR3 length: 17 residues. With V trimmed by 11 bases and J by 3 bases, 18 bases remained unmatched.

This clone has a handful of counts. The chain carries TRBV25-1 and TRBJ2-5, with 10 nucleotides matching TRBD2. The V and J ends lost 1 base and 6 bases, in that order; junction bases with no gene match: 8. In germline, CDR1 is MGHDK, CDR2 SYGVNS. The CDR3 totals 16 residues. CDR3 DNA: TGTGCCAGCAGTGAATGGGCTAGCGGGAGTACGCAGACCCAGTACTTC. It specifies CASSEWASGSTQTQYF. The full variable domain, its missing parts supplied by reference TRBV25-1 and TRBJ2-5, is EADIYQTPRYLVIGTGKKITLECSQTMGHDKMYWYQQDPGMELHLIHYSYGVNSTEKGDLSSESTVSRIRTEHFPLTLESARPSHTSQYLCASSEWASGSTQTQYFGPGTRLLVL.

The V gene is TRBV13, the J gene TRBJ1-1; no firm D call. CDR3 length: 12 amino acids. V dropped 2 bases and J dropped 4 bases, with 5 bases sitting between them. Per the germline V gene, CDR1 is PRHDT and CDR2 is FYEKMQ (reference sequence). DNA of the CDR3: TGTGCCAGCAGCTTACCGGGCACTGAAGCTTTCTTT. It yields the protein CASSLPGTEAFF.

The chain employs TRBV5-4 and TRBJ2-1; 9 bases match TRBD2. The V and J ends lost 3 bases and 9 bases, in that order; junction bases with no gene match: 16. This CDR3 contains 17 residues. Looked up from germline, CDR1 is SGHNT and CDR2 is YYREEE (reference sequence). The DNA for the CDR3 is TGTGCCAGCAGCTCAGGGCGGGGTCGCGGGGGGGCCGGTGAGCAGTTCTTC. This codes for CASSSGRGRGGAGEQFF.

This rearrangement joins TRBV5-1 to TRBJ2-1; the match to TRBD1 covers 7 bases. This CDR3 spans 15 amino acids. V lost 1 base to trimming and J lost 3 bases; unmatched junction nucleotides: 4. Germline V lookup: CDR1 SGHRS, CDR2 YFSETQ. The CDR3 nucleotides are TGCGCCAGCAGCTTGCGGGACAGAAACTACAATGAGCAGTTCTTC. Protein product: CASSLRDRNYNEQFF.

With respect to this clone: A junction end diverges from the germline sequence, so it may reflect a read error. CDR3 DNA: TGTGCCAGCAGTCAAGCCGGGGATTCACCCCTCCACTTT. The encoded protein is CASSQAGDSPLHF. This sequence joins TRBV6-1 and TRBJ1-6; no clear D. In germline, CDR1 is MNHNS, CDR2 SASEGT. The CDR3 contains 13 residues.

The V call is TRBV5-1, the J call TRBJ1-4; D gene ambiguous. There are 16 residues in the CDR3. Deletions cut 0 bases from V and 3 bases from J, with 12 bases between. Germline V gives CDR1 SGHRS, CDR2 YFSETQ. In DNA form, the CDR3 reads TGCGCCAGCAGCTTGGTGTCGCTTGAGGCTAATGAAAAACTGTTTTTT. Its translation: CASSLVSLEANEKLFF.

The V and J genes are TRBV27 and TRBJ1-2, with D possibly being TRBD1 (5 bases). Germline lookup yields CDR1 MNHEY and CDR2 SMNVEV (reference sequence). The length of the CDR3 is 14 residues. The V end was cut by 3 bases, the J end by 5 bases, with 13 bases between. CDR3 coding DNA: TGTGCCAGCAGTTTCGGCGGGGGAACTTATGGCTACACCTTC. Its protein product is CASSFGGGTYGYTF.

J is TRBJ2-3 and V is TRBV18; 10 bases line up with TRBD2. V lost 3 bases, J lost 4 bases, and 7 bases stayed unmatched. This CDR3 has 16 residues. The germline gives CDR1 KGHSH, CDR2 LQKENI. CDR3 DNA: TGTGCCAGCTCACCTTTGAGCGGGGGGGCCGCAGATACGCAGTATTTT. This translates into CASSPLSGGAADTQYF.

The chain carries TRBV11-3 and TRBJ2-3; perhaps TRBD1 as D (7 bases). CDR1 and CDR2 from the germline V gene are SGHNT and YENEEA. Trimming removed 0 bases from V and 3 bases from J, with 13 bases in between. The CDR3 length is 16 residues. The CDR3 region is CASSLDSQGGTDTQYF. CDR3 bases: TGTGCCAGCAGCTTAGATAGCCAGGGGGGAACAGATACGCAGTATTTT.

The genes are TRBV5-1 and TRBJ2-1; 12 nucleotides match TRBD2. Germline-derived CDR1 and CDR2 are SGHRS and YFSETQ. Trimming at V came to 1 base and at J to 8 bases, leaving 4 bases not matched to a gene. The length of the CDR3 is 15 residues. In nucleotides, the CDR3 is TGCGCCAGCAGCTTGCGGACTAGCGGGGCCTATGAGCAGTTCTTC. Translating gives CASSLRTSGAYEQFF.

The V call is TRBV19, the J call TRBJ1-5; D gene ambiguous. The V and J ends lost 6 bases and 6 bases respectively, with 9 bases between them. The CDR3 is 12 amino acids. CDR1 is LNHDA, CDR2 SQIVND, per germline (reference sequence). The CDR3 here is CASRGGIQPQHF. CDR3 DNA: TGTGCCAGTAGAGGAGGCATTCAGCCCCAGCATTTT.